These T cell receptor beta chains were read from a single sample in a study of blood T cell repertoires in COVID-19. This table comes from immunoSEQ multiplex PCR, and its TCRdb copy is limited to in-frame clones, with some not included. The sample has about 60,000 clones; 80% to 90% are singletons. The sequenced sample was PBMCs or T cells enriched from blood (not recorded which). These receptors all come from a middle-aged woman with acute COVID-19. The CDR3 runs from the conserved cysteine through the conserved F or W. A D gene is named only where the DNA matches it firmly. Not every row has a clone size; where given, it reads once, few, many or a size class.

>TRBJ2-2|TRBV9|18|TRBD2|once
CASSPHPPGLAGAGELFF
TGTGCCAGCAGCCCACACCCCCCGGGACTAGCGGGAGCCGGGGAGCTGTTTTTT
>TRBJ2-2|TRBV4-2|16|TRBD2|NA
CASYLLAGANTGELFF
TGTGCCAGCTACCTACTAGCGGGGGCGAACACCGGGGAGCTGTTTTTT
>TRBJ1-4|TRBV28|14|NA|NA
CASSLIGSDEKLFF
TGTGCCAGCAGTTTGATCGGGTCAGACGAAAAACTGTTTTTT
>TRBJ2-4|TRBV7-9|16|TRBD2|NA
CASRPGTSGSKNIQYF
TGTGCCAGCAGGCCAGGGACTAGCGGGAGCAAAAACATTCAGTACTTC
>TRBJ1-5|TRBV7-2|15|TRBD1|NA
CASSLRTGGNQPQHF
TGTGCCAGCAGCTTAAGGACAGGCGGCAATCAGCCCCAGCATTTT
>TRBJ2-1|TRBV5-1|17|TRBD2|NA
CASSLVSGTSSYNEQFF
TGCGCCAGCAGCTTGGTTAGCGGGACCTCCTCCTACAATGAGCAGTTCTTC
>TRBJ2-3|TRBV19|13|NA|few
CASSMSGTDTQYF
TGTGCCAGTAGTATGAGCGGCACAGATACGCAGTATTTT
>TRBJ2-2|TRBV20-1|16|TRBD2|NA
CSASFLAGVGTGELFF
TGCAGTGCTAGTTTCCTAGCGGGAGTCGGCACCGGGGAGCTGTTTTTT
>TRBJ1-2|TRBV4-1|13|NA|NA
CASSRTGDAGYTF
TGCGCCAGCAGCCGGACGGGAGACGCTGGCTACACCTTC
>TRBJ1-4|TRBV5-5|15|NA|NA
CASSFIGATNEKLFF
TGTGCCAGCAGCTTTATAGGAGCAACTAATGAAAAACTGTTTTTT
>TRBJ2-3|TRBV5-4|15|NA|few
CASSLGLHRTDTQYF
TGTGCCAGCAGCTTGGGACTTCACCGCACAGATACGCAGTATTTT
>TRBJ1-6|TRBV28|14|NA|NA
CASSGSSYNSPLHF
TGTGCCAGCAGTGGGAGCTCCTATAATTCACCCCTCCACTTT
>TRBJ1-6|TRBV9|16|TRBD1|NA
CASSRTGTGGPSPLHF
TGTGCCAGCAGCAGAACCGGGACAGGGGGTCCCTCACCCCTCCACTTT
>TRBJ1-5|TRBV4-2|13|NA|NA
CASSPTANQPQHF
TGTGCCAGCAGCCCGACAGCAAATCAGCCCCAGCATTTT
>TRBJ1-2|TRBV7-9|13|TRBD1|NA
CASSLQGGRGYTF
TGTGCCAGCAGCTTACAGGGGGGACGTGGCTACACCTTC
>TRBJ2-7|TRBV13|16|TRBD2|NA
CASSLGTSEAYEEQYF
TGTGCCAGCAGCTTAGGGACTAGCGAGGCCTACGAGGAGCAGTACTTC
>TRBJ1-2|TRBV29-1|12|TRBD1|NA
CSAVQGGYGYTF
TGCAGCGCAGTCCAGGGGGGCTATGGCTACACCTTC
>TRBJ1-1|TRBV5-4|15|TRBD1|few
CASSLRGTGNTEAFF
TGTGCCAGCAGCTTGCGAGGGACAGGGAACACTGAAGCTTTCTTT
>TRBJ1-5|TRBV6-2/TRBV6-3|16|TRBD1|few
CASSYSKQGASQPQHF
TGTGCCAGCAGTTACTCGAAACAGGGGGCCAGTCAGCCCCAGCATTTT
>TRBJ2-1|TRBV24-1|12|NA|NA
CATSDGGQKQFF
TGTGCCACCAGTGATGGAGGACAGAAGCAGTTCTTC
>TRBJ2-3|TRBV9|15|TRBD2|NA
CASGTGLAGADTQYF
TGTGCCAGCGGAACGGGACTAGCGGGAGCAGATACGCAGTATTTT
>TRBJ1-3|TRBV5-1|16|NA|NA
CASSLDGTRSGNTIYF
TGCGCCAGCAGCTTGGATGGCACCCGCTCTGGAAACACCATATATTTT
>TRBJ2-7|TRBV10-3|15|TRBD1|NA
CAISGFNRGRYEQYF
TGTGCCATCAGTGGTTTTAACAGGGGGCGATACGAGCAGTACTTC
>TRBJ2-5|TRBV5-4|13|NA|NA
CASSLSGDETQYF
TGTGCCAGCAGCTTGTCAGGGGACGAGACCCAGTACTTC
>TRBJ2-5|TRBV6-4|15|TRBD2|NA
CASSVGLAGEETQYF
TGTGCCAGCAGTGTGGGACTAGCGGGAGAAGAGACCCAGTACTTC
>TRBJ2-7|TRBV12-3/TRBV12-4|12|NA|NA
CASSPRVYEQYF
TGTGCCAGCAGTCCCAGGGTCTACGAGCAGTACTTC
>TRBJ1-4|TRBV5-1|14|TRBD1|NA
CASSFGQGGEKLFF
TGCGCCAGCAGCTTTGGACAGGGAGGGGAAAAACTGTTTTTT
>TRBJ1-3|TRBV6-6|17|NA|few
CASSRTASLTSGNTIYF
TGTGCCAGCAGTCGGACAGCCTCACTAACCTCTGGAAACACCATATATTTT
>TRBJ1-4|TRBV15|15|TRBD1|NA
CATSRSGQGTEKLFF
TGTGCCACCAGCAGATCCGGACAGGGTACTGAAAAACTGTTTTTT
>TRBJ1-2|TRBV12-3/TRBV12-4|12|NA|NA
CASNPGRGGYTF
TGTGCCAGCAACCCCGGGCGGGGCGGCTACACCTTC
>TRBJ2-1|TRBV19|15|TRBD2|NA
CASSIDSGDGNEQFF
TGTGCCAGTAGTATAGATAGCGGGGATGGCAATGAGCAGTTCTTC
>TRBJ1-4|TRBV6-2/TRBV6-3|18|NA|NA
CASSSSPGTLTTNEKLFF
TGTGCCAGCAGCTCCTCGCCCGGGACACTCACAACTAATGAAAAACTGTTTTTT
>TRBJ2-3|TRBV6-4|15|TRBD2|NA
CASSTGGGAEDTQYF
TGTGCCAGCAGCACTGGCGGGGGGGCGGAAGATACGCAGTATTTT
>TRBJ2-3|TRBV7-9|16|TRBD1|NA
CASSSSGTGASYTQYF
TGTGCCAGCAGCTCCAGTGGGACAGGAGCCTCTTATACGCAGTATTTT
>TRBJ1-6|TRBV5-1|16|NA|NA
CASSLVSGIGGSPLHF
TGCGCCAGCAGCTTGGTGTCGGGAATAGGCGGCTCACCCCTCCACTTT
>TRBJ1-1|TRBV27|16|NA|NA
CASSLVARGGLSEAFF
TGTGCCAGCAGTTTAGTGGCCAGGGGTGGTTTGTCTGAAGCTTTCTTT
>TRBJ1-4|TRBV28|14|NA|NA
CASTPAPREEKLFF
TGTGCCAGCACCCCCGCACCACGGGAGGAAAAACTGTTTTTT
>TRBJ1-3|TRBV5-1|18|NA|few
CASSLGSVAGSSGNTIYF
TGCGCCAGCAGCTTGGGGTCGGTCGCGGGGAGCTCTGGAAACACCATATATTTT
>TRBJ1-4|TRBV15|14|NA|NA
CATSTPLGNEKLFF
TGTGCCACCAGCACGCCTCTCGGGAATGAAAAACTGTTTTTT
>TRBJ1-6|TRBV9|14|NA|NA
CASGGGTVNSPLHF
TGTGCCAGCGGGGGAGGAACAGTAAATTCACCCCTCCACTTT
>TRBJ2-5|TRBV5-5|17|TRBD2|NA
CASSPRGAGGPQETQYF
TGTGCCAGCAGCCCTCGGGGTGCGGGGGGGCCCCAAGAGACCCAGTACTTC
>TRBJ2-1|TRBV3-1/TRBV3-2|14|TRBD1|NA
CASSHKGRGLTQFF
TGTGCCAGCAGCCACAAAGGCAGGGGGCTGACTCAGTTCTTC
>TRBJ1-5|TRBV5-1|13|NA|NA
CASSTGSNQPQHF
TGCGCCAGCAGTACAGGGTCCAATCAGCCCCAGCATTTT
>TRBJ1-1|TRBV29-1|13|NA|NA
CSVVVTGNTEAFF
TGCAGCGTTGTAGTGACAGGGAACACTGAAGCTTTCTTT
>TRBJ1-1|TRBV3-1/TRBV3-2|14|NA|NA
CASSQAPARGEAFF
TGTGCCAGCAGCCAAGCTCCCGCCCGAGGTGAAGCTTTCTTT